A selection of T cell receptor beta chains follows, all from one sample in a study of PD-L1 blockade in urothelial cancer. Profiled with immunoSEQ multiplex PCR; TCRdb holds only in-frame clones, not every one. This table has 56,000 or so clones, roughly 84% appearing once. The starting material was PBMCs, obtained around atezolizumab (anti-PD-L1) treatment. These TCRs come from a man aged 50 to 60 with urothelial cancer. CDR3s include the opening cysteine and the closing phenylalanine or tryptophan. Each record gives: V gene, D gene, J gene, clone size, CDR3 DNA, CDR3 protein. D genes are given only for firm matches. Size values are once, few and many counts, or a class for expanded clones, and some rows have none.

TRBV19,TRBD1,TRBJ2-2,.,TGTGCCAGTCGAACCGGACAGGGTCGGACCGGGGAGCTGTTTTTT,CASRTGQGRTGELFF
TRBV7-8,TRBD1,TRBJ2-5,.,TGTGCCAGCAGGGCTACTACAGGGGGCAGAGAGACCCAGTACTTC,CASRATTGGRETQYF
TRBV11-3,.,TRBJ2-2,.,TGTGCCAGCAGCTTATATAGGGGCTCCGGGGAGCTGTTTTTT,CASSLYRGSGELFF
TRBV5-1,TRBD1,TRBJ2-6,.,TGCGCCAGCAGCTCAAAGACAGGGGAGGCTGGGGCCAACGTCCTGACTTTC,CASSSKTGEAGANVLTF
TRBV4-1,TRBD1,TRBJ2-7,once,TGCGCCAGCAGCCAACCGGGACAGGGATACGAGCAGTACTTC,CASSQPGQGYEQYF
TRBV30,.,TRBJ1-4,.,TGTGCCTGGAGTCCGACTCCTAGGAGTTCTGAAAAACTGTTTTTT,CAWSPTPRSSEKLFF
TRBV4-2,TRBD2,TRBJ2-2,.,TGTGCCAGCAACCCGGGAGGCACCGGGGAGCTGTTTTTT,CASNPGGTGELFF
TRBV7-8,TRBD1,TRBJ1-5,once,TGTGCCAGCAGCCCCGGGACAGGGGGTGTTCAGCCCCAGCATTTT,CASSPGTGGVQPQHF
TRBV28,.,TRBJ2-7,.,TGTGCCAGCGTATTGACAGGTTACTCGGGCGAGCAGTACTTC,CASVLTGYSGEQYF
TRBV2,.,TRBJ1-1,few,TGTGCCAGCAGTCCATCGACAGGCCATGAAGCTTTCTTT,CASSPSTGHEAFF
TRBV4-2,TRBD1,TRBJ1-1,.,TGTGCCAGCAGCCAAGATCAGGGACAGGGAAGGCCAGAAGCTTTCTTT,CASSQDQGQGRPEAFF
TRBV5-1,.,TRBJ1-2,.,TGCGCCAGCAGCGAGACAGTGAACTATGGCTACACCTTC,CASSETVNYGYTF
TRBV9,.,TRBJ2-1,.,TGTGCCAGCAGCGTAGCTGGGGGAGGTGAGCAGTTCTTC,CASSVAGGGEQFF
TRBV10-3,.,TRBJ2-1,.,TGTGCCATCACCCAGCGGAGCTCCTACAATGAGCAGTTCTTC,CAITQRSSYNEQFF
TRBV9,TRBD2,TRBJ2-1,.,TGTGCCAGCAGCGTAGTCCCTAGCGGGGGCGGCTCCTACAATGAGCAGTTCTTC,CASSVVPSGGGSYNEQFF